The entry below describes one T cell receptor beta chain. The antigen remains unidentified. The PCR made use of 60 Vbeta and 13 Jbeta primers. Sequenced by immunoSEQ multiplex PCR; TCRdb stores in-frame clones only, minus some. The sample includes 180,000 or so clones, roughly 80% of them seen just once. This specimen belongs to a study of cytomegalovirus exposure and HLA in healthy donors. General study results and limits: Later analysis demonstrated an association between a missense DCLRE1C variant and TCR beta V- and J-gene trimming.

This TCR came from a man aged 35-49 years in good health and CMV-seronegative. The sequenced sample consisted of PBMCs.

The CDR3: CSVRQGGWNSPLHF. The CDR3 DNA reads TGCAGCGTTCGACAGGGTGGGTGGAATTCACCCCTCCACTTT. The chain carries TRBV29-1 and TRBJ1-6; 7 bases fit TRBD1. The CDR3 length is 14 residues. CDR1 and CDR2 from the germline V gene are SQVTM and ANQGSEA. V shed 5 bases, J shed 7 bases, and the junction held 8 bases outside the gene matches.